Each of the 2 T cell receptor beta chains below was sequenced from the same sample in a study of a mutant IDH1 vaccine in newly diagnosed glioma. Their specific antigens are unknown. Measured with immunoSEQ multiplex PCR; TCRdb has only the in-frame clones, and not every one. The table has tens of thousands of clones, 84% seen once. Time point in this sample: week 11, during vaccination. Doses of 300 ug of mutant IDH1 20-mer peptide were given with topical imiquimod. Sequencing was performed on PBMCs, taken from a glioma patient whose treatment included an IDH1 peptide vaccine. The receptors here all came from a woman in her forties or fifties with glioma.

The CDR3 here is CATDSGGAITEAFF. CDR3 bases: TGTGCCACCGATTCAGGGGGCGCTATCACTGAAGCTTTCTTT. The J gene is TRBJ1-1, the V gene TRBV10-3; 8 bases align to TRBD1. Trimming took 10 bases from V and 4 from J; bases not matched to a gene: 11. From germline, CDR1 is ENHRY and CDR2 SYGVKD. The CDR3 spans 14 residues.

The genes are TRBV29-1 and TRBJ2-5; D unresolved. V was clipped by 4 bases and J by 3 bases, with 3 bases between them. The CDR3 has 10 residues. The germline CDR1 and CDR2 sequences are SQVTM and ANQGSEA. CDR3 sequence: CSVGEETQYF. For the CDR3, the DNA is TGCAGCGTTGGGGAAGAGACCCAGTACTTC.